These T cell receptor beta chains were read from a single sample in a study of blood T cell repertoires in COVID-19. Using immunoSEQ multiplex PCR, the repertoire was profiled, and TCRdb retains in-frame clones only, with some absent. This table holds some 250,000 clones, around 88% found once. The sample was peripheral blood. The receptors derive from a woman between 25 and 40 years old who had recovered from COVID-19. The CDR3 runs from the conserved cysteine through the conserved F or W.

j_gene	v_gene	CDR3aa
TRBJ2-3	TRBV4-1	CASSRGDRGTDTQYF
TRBJ2-7	TRBV7-2	CASSLLAGGPTYEQYF
TRBJ1-4	TRBV30	CAWSPPDRELVLTEKLFF
TRBJ1-2	TRBV21-1	CASSGGNEYGYTF
TRBJ1-2	TRBV6-2/TRBV6-3	CASSYLGQLPNYGYTF
TRBJ1-5	TRBV18	CASTKQGDGSNQPQHF
TRBJ2-5	TRBV14	CASSHSGLAGVPRETQYF
TRBJ2-1	TRBV2	CASSQVLSEQFF
TRBJ2-7	TRBV29-1	CSVGGVDRENSYEQYF
TRBJ2-2	TRBV10-3	CAIRGALNTGELFF
TRBJ2-6	TRBV7-6	CASSLEGTPTSGANVLTF
TRBJ1-2	TRBV11-1	CASSPRTGLYGYTF
TRBJ2-3	TRBV4-3	CASSQYPGLAGAATTDTQYF
TRBJ2-1	TRBV3-1/TRBV3-2	CASTTLLGAGGNEQFF
TRBJ2-7	TRBV2	CASSEQGALGYEQYF
TRBJ2-7	TRBV4-1	CASSQADRAFEQYF
TRBJ2-2	TRBV7-7	CASSRFNGELFF
TRBJ2-6	TRBV6-1	CASSDEGSGANVLTF